Below are 8 T cell receptor beta chains sequenced from a single sample in a study of shared clonotypes between healthy human individuals. Method: immunoSEQ multiplex PCR; TCRdb's copy keeps in-frame clones and lacks some. The table shows 1 million to 1.2 million clones, with approximately 77% occurring only once. The specimen was memory CD4+ T cells from PBMCs. Subset: CD45RA-negative fraction. The receptors derive from a man between 18 and 35 years old in good health. Some clones in this sample may be carry-over from other donors' samples.

This clone occurred a few times. Here the CDR3 reads CASSFGTGSGYTF. The CDR3 DNA reads TGTGCCAGCAGCTTTGGGACAGGGTCTGGCTACACCTTC. The chain recombines TRBV5-8 with TRBJ1-2, with 9 bases aligning to TRBD1. The CDR3 spans 13 residues. Trimming took 2 bases from V and 7 from J; bases not matched to a gene: 3. Germline V gives CDR1 SGHTS, CDR2 YDEGEE.

The genes are TRBV28 and TRBJ1-5; no clear D. Deletions cut 1 base from V and 7 bases from J, with 11 bases between. CDR3 length: 14 amino acids. In germline, CDR1 is MDHEN, CDR2 SYDVKM. The CDR3 DNA is TGTGCCAGCAGTTTATCCACGCTCCGGCAGCCCCAGCATTTT. Translation gives CASSLSTLRQPQHF.

This clone came up a few times. The chain carries TRBV27 and TRBJ2-1, with 12 nucleotides matching TRBD2. CDR3 length equals 15 residues. With 6 bases clipped from V and 6 bases from J, the junction kept 6 bases outside the gene matches. Germline lookup yields CDR1 MNHEY and CDR2 SMNVEV (reference sequence). The CDR3 nucleotides read TGTGCCAGCAGCCCTAGCGGGAGGGTTCGCAATGAGCAGTTCTTC. It is translated as CASSPSGRVRNEQFF.

The V and J genes are TRBV11-2 and TRBJ2-1, with D possibly called TRBD1 or TRBD2 (5 bases each). The CDR3 runs 18 residues. Germline V gene lookup returns CDR1 SGHAT and CDR2 FQNNGV. V was cut by 5 bases and J by 1 base, with 21 bases left in between. The CDR3 DNA sequence: TGTGCCAGCAGCCGGTCTTTTGGGGGAGTCGGGTCCTACAATGAGCAGTTCTTC. As protein: CASSRSFGGVGSYNEQFF.

The genes are TRBV28 and TRBJ2-2; a weak D match, TRBD1 (6 bases). The CDR3 covers 12 residues. CDR1 is MDHEN, CDR2 SYDVKM, per germline. V was clipped by 6 bases and J by 11 bases, with 13 bases between them. In nucleotides, the CDR3 is TGTGCCAGCAGCCCCCCGGGACAAGAGCTGTTTTTT. It codes for CASSPPGQELFF.

This clone was detected a few times. A single base separates this from a much larger clone, so it may be a read error. The sample has other DNA sequences that encode this CDR3 too. V gene TRBV28 combines with J gene TRBJ1-5; D gene unclear. The V gene lost 3 bases and the J gene lost 6 bases, with 3 bases spanning the gap. The CDR3 totals 11 residues. Germline CDR1 reads MDHEN; CDR2 reads SYDVKM. The CDR3 region is CASSFGQPQHF. CDR3 DNA: TGTGCCAGCAGTTTTGGTCAGCCCCAGCATTTT.

The chain joins TRBV7-6 to TRBJ2-3; tentatively, D is TRBD1 (5 bases). The CDR3 is 15 residues long. V lost 0 bases and J 2 bases, leaving 9 bases between the germline ends. From germline, CDR1 is SGHVS and CDR2 FNYEAQ. The CDR3 here is CASSLAARDTDTQYF. The CDR3 DNA reads TGTGCCAGCAGCTTAGCCGCCAGGGACACAGATACGCAGTATTTT.

The chain combines TRBV11-2 with TRBJ2-4; weak D call: TRBD2 (7 bases). This CDR3 region has 16 residues. V lost 2 bases and J lost 6, with 17 bases in between. CDR1 is SGHAT and CDR2 is FQNNGV in the germline V gene. The CDR3 bases are TGTGCCAGCAGCTTATCATTCGGGGGGCAGGGAAACATTCAGTACTTC. Its protein is CASSLSFGGQGNIQYF. The complete variable domain, with remaining parts taken from reference TRBV11-2 and TRBJ2-4, reads EAGVAQSPRYKIIEKRQSVAFWCNPISGHATLYWYQQILGQGPKLLIQFQNNGVVDDSQLPKDRFSAERLKGVDSTLKIQPAKLEDSAVYLCASSLSFGGQGNIQYFGAGTRLSVL.